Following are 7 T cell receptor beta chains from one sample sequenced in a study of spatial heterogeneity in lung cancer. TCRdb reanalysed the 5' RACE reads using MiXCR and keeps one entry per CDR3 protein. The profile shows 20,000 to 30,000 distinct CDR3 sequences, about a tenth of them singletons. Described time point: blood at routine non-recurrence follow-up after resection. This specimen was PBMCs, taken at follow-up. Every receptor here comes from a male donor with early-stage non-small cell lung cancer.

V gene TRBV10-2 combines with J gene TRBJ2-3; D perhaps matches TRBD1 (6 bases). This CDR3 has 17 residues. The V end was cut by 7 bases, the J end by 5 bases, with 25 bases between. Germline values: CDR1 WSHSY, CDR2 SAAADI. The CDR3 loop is CASILGEYRDRQDTQYF. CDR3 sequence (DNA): TGCGCCAGCATCTTGGGGGAATACAGGGATCGGCAAGATACGCAGTATTTT.

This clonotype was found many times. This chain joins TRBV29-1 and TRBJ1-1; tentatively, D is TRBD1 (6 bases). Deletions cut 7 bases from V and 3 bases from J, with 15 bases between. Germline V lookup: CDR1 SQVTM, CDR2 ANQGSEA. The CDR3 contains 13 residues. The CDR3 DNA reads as TGCAGCGCCGGGGGCAGGGTATACACTGAAGCTTTCTTT. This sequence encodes CSAGGRVYTEAFF.

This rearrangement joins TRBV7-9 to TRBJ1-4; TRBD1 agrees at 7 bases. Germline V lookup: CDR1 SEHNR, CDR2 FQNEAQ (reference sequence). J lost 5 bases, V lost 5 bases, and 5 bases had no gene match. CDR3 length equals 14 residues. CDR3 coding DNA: TGTGCCAGCAGCCCGGACAGGAGAAATGAAAAACTGTTTTTT. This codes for CASSPDRRNEKLFF.

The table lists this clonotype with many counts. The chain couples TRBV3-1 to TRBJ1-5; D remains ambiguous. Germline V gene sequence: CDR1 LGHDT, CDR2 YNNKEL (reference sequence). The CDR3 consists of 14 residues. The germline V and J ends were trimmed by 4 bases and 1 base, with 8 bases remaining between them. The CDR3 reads CASSPGKSNQPQHF. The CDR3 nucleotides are TGTGCCAGCAGCCCTGGCAAAAGCAATCAGCCCCAGCATTTT.

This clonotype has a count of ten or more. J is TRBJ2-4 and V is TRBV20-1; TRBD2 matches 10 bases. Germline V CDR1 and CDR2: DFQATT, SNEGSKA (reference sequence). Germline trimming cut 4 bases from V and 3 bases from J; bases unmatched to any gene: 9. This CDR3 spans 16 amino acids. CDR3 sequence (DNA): TGCAGTGCTATGGTGCCTAGCGGGGGCATCAAAAACATTCAGTACTTC. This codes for CSAMVPSGGIKNIQYF.

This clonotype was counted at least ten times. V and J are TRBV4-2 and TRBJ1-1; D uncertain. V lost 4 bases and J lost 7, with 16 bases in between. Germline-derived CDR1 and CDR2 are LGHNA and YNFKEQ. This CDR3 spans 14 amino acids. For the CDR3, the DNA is TGTGCCAGCAGCCTGGACCCCGCTCGGGGTGAAGCTTTCTTT. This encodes CASSLDPARGEAFF.

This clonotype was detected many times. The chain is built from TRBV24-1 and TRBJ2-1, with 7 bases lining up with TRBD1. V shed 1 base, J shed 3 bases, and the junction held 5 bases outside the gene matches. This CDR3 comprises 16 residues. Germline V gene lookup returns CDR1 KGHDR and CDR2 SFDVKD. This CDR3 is CATSDFKGADYNEQFF. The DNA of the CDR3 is TGTGCCACCAGTGATTTTAAGGGGGCCGACTACAATGAGCAGTTCTTC.